The 3 T cell receptor beta chains presented below share a single source sample, sequenced in a study of T-cell memory formation after mild COVID-19. TCRdb fed the 5' RACE reads into MiXCR, producing one record per CDR3 protein. Among around 310,000 distinct CDR3 sequences, approximately 22% were seen once, and the ten largest hold roughly 23%. The sample taken for sequencing was PBMCs or a T cell subset sorted from them (not recorded which). These receptors all stem from a man aged 18-30 years who had mild COVID-19 (a few samples of this study predate the infection). Cell type and time point are not known.

This clonotype occurred many times. The chain joins TRBV5-4 to TRBJ2-1; D is perhaps TRBD1 or TRBD2 (6 bases each). The CDR3 has 16 residues. CDR1 is SGHNT and CDR2 is YYREEE in the germline V gene (reference sequence). The V end lost 9 bases, the J end lost 4 bases, and 23 bases lay between the germline ends. The DNA of the CDR3 is TGTGCCACTAGAGCGTTGGGGGGCCTGGGGTACAATGAGCAGTTCTTC. Protein: CATRALGGLGYNEQFF.

This clonotype has more than one count but fewer than ten. The chain carries TRBV4-1 and TRBJ2-1, with D possibly being TRBD2 (5 bases). Trimming pared 0 bases from V and 9 bases from J, leaving 9 bases between. The germline V gene has CDR1 MGHRA and CDR2 YSYEKL. This CDR3 has 13 amino acids. CDR3 sequence (DNA): TGCGCCAGCAGCCAAGAGGGGAGAAGTGAGCAGTTCTTC. It is translated as CASSQEGRSEQFF.

This clonotype was seen more than once but under ten times. The J gene is TRBJ1-3, the V gene TRBV7-2; D unclear. Germline V lookup: CDR1 SGHTA, CDR2 FQGNSA. The CDR3 has 13 amino acids. The V gene lost 5 bases and the J gene lost 8 bases, with 13 bases spanning the gap. CDR3 sequence reads: CASSPDPGYTIYF. The CDR3 DNA sequence: TGTGCCAGCAGCCCCGACCCCGGCTACACCATATATTTT.